A single sample gave rise to the 24 T cell receptor beta chains below, sequenced in a study of cytomegalovirus exposure and HLA in healthy donors. The data were produced by immunoSEQ multiplex PCR, yet TCRdb's version contains in-frame clones alone and is incomplete. The sample records 70,000 to 90,000 clones, around four fifths being singletons. Sequencing was performed on PBMCs. The receptors shown here come from a man younger than 45 in good health and CMV-seronegative.

J is TRBJ1-4 and V is TRBV5-1; TRBD1 matches 7 bases. The CDR3 consists of 14 residues. V lost 1 base and J lost 8; bases outside the gene matches: 5. Per the germline V gene, CDR1 is SGHRS and CDR2 is YFSETQ. CDR3 residues: CASSLFGGQEKLFF. CDR3 coding DNA: TGCGCCAGCAGCTTGTTCGGGGGACAGGAAAAACTGTTTTTT.

This chain connects TRBV4-1 to TRBJ2-5, with D possibly TRBD1 on 6 matching bases. This CDR3 region has 15 residues. Germline V lookup: CDR1 MGHRA, CDR2 YSYEKL. Trimming removed 1 base at V and 5 bases at J, with 14 bases between. The CDR3 DNA is TGCGCCAGCAGCCAAGGTGGGACACCTCACGAGACCCAGTACTTC. Protein: CASSQGGTPHETQYF.

This sequence joins TRBV6-5 and TRBJ1-4; D is undetermined. V lost 6 bases to trimming and J lost 7 bases, with 15 bases between them. CDR1 and CDR2 (germline): MNHEY, SVGAGI. The CDR3 extends over 14 amino acids. Written as DNA, the CDR3 is TGTGCCAGCAGACGCCTACAAGGCGGTGAAAAACTGTTTTTT. Residues: CASRRLQGGEKLFF.

The chain combines TRBV11-2 with TRBJ1-2, with 8 bases fitting TRBD1. V dropped 1 base and J dropped 3; count of bases not matched to a gene: 16. Germline loops: CDR1 SGHAT, CDR2 FQNNGV. The CDR3 covers 19 residues. This CDR3 is CASSLAIGWGRGRDYGYTF. CDR3 sequence (DNA): TGTGCCAGCAGCTTAGCGATTGGATGGGGCAGGGGGCGAGACTATGGCTACACCTTC. The full variable domain, its missing parts supplied by reference TRBV11-2 and TRBJ1-2, is EAGVAQSPRYKIIEKRQSVAFWCNPISGHATLYWYQQILGQGPKLLIQFQNNGVVDDSQLPKDRFSAERLKGVDSTLKIQPAKLEDSAVYLCASSLAIGWGRGRDYGYTFGSGTRLTVV.

This chain connects TRBV11-2 to TRBJ2-6, with D perhaps TRBD2 (5 bases). The CDR3 has 16 residues. In germline, CDR1 is SGHAT, CDR2 FQNNGV. V was trimmed by 7 bases and J by 1 base, leaving 14 bases between them. This CDR3 is CASTSRLTSGANVLTF. DNA for the CDR3: TGTGCCAGCACTTCGAGACTAACGTCTGGGGCCAACGTCCTGACTTTC.

The CDR3 DNA follows: TGTGCCATCATGGGCAGGGGGAGCTCTGGGGCCAACGTCCTGACTTTC. It encodes CAIMGRGSSGANVLTF. J is TRBJ2-6 and V is TRBV10-3; 7 nucleotides match TRBD1. V gave up 7 bases and J gave up 0 bases; unmatched junction bases: 6. The CDR3 runs to 16 residues. The germline V gene has CDR1 ENHRY and CDR2 SYGVKD.

The chain employs TRBV28 and TRBJ2-1; 7 bases agree with TRBD2. CDR1 and CDR2 (germline): MDHEN, SYDVKM. V gave up 1 base and J gave up 5 bases; unmatched junction bases: 2. The CDR3 is made up of 14 amino acids. The chain's CDR3 is CASSLFGGNNEQFF. Written as DNA, the CDR3 is TGTGCCAGCAGTTTATTCGGGGGGAACAATGAGCAGTTCTTC.

This clone has a single count. The chain recombines TRBV14 with TRBJ1-1, with D possibly TRBD1 on 6 matching bases. V was clipped by 1 base and J by 11 bases, with 11 bases between them. CDR1 is SGHDN, CDR2 FVKESK, per germline. The CDR3 is made up of 12 amino acids. CDR3 amino acids: CASSQGADRAFF. CDR3 DNA: TGTGCCAGCAGCCAAGGGGCAGACAGGGCTTTCTTT. The full variable domain, in which reference TRBV14 and TRBJ1-1 provide the parts outside the CDR3, is EAGVTQFPSHSVIEKGQTVTLRCDPISGHDNLYWYRRVMGKEIKFLLHFVKESKQDESGMPNNRFLAERTGGTYSTLKVQPAELEDSGVYFCASSQGADRAFFGQGTRLTVV.

The V and J genes are TRBV5-1 and TRBJ2-3; no reliable D call. V lost 2 bases and J lost 6, with 13 bases in between. The CDR3 extends over 14 amino acids. Germline values: CDR1 SGHRS, CDR2 YFSETQ. CDR3 sequence reads: CASSFGLRADTQYF. CDR3 coding DNA: TGCGCCAGCAGCTTCGGGTTACGAGCGGATACGCAGTATTTT.

This chain connects TRBV6-1 to TRBJ1-6; the D is unclear. The CDR3 covers 14 residues. V was shortened by 8 bases and J by 7 bases, with 15 bases between the two germline ends. Germline V lookup: CDR1 MNHNS, CDR2 SASEGT. The CDR3 here is CASLVGNLNSPLHF. CDR3 in DNA: TGTGCCAGCTTGGTGGGCAACCTGAATTCACCCCTCCACTTT.

The V gene is TRBV9, the J gene TRBJ1-2; TRBD1 is a possible D gene (6 bases). This CDR3 contains 14 residues. The V gene's germline CDR1 is SGDLS and CDR2 YYNGEE. V dropped 3 bases and J dropped 4 bases, with 13 bases sitting between them. CDR3 sequence reads: CASSEGGEIYGYTF. DNA for the CDR3: TGTGCCAGCAGCGAGGGGGGGGAAATCTATGGCTACACCTTC.

The chain has TRBV2 and TRBJ1-1; 7 nucleotides align to TRBD1. From germline, CDR1 is SNHLY and CDR2 FYNNEI. The CDR3 is 17 amino acids. Unmatched junction bases numbered 14, after V lost 6 bases and J lost 1 base. CDR3 sequence reads: CASRETGWTGKNTEAFF. The DNA of the CDR3 is TGTGCCAGCAGGGAAACGGGTTGGACAGGAAAGAACACTGAAGCTTTCTTT.

This rearrangement joins TRBV19 to TRBJ1-2; D call uncertain. The germline CDR1 and CDR2 sequences are LNHDA and SQIVND (reference sequence). Trimming pared 3 bases from V and 0 bases from J, leaving 11 bases between. The CDR3 loop spans 15 amino acids. CDR3 bases: TGTGCCAGTAGTATGAGGCAGACGGCTAACTATGGCTACACCTTC. It encodes CASSMRQTANYGYTF.

V gene TRBV28 combines with J gene TRBJ2-7; D perhaps matches TRBD2 (5 bases). The CDR3 spans 15 residues. Deletions cut 2 bases from V and 4 bases from J, with 15 bases between. Germline assignment: CDR1 MDHEN and CDR2 SYDVKM. The CDR3 DNA reads as TGTGCCAGCAGTTTAATCCGCCTAAGGACTTACGAGCAGTACTTC. It codes for CASSLIRLRTYEQYF.

The chain employs TRBV5-1 and TRBJ2-3; 7 bases fit TRBD2. With V trimmed by 4 bases and J by 4 bases, 6 bases remained unmatched. Germline loops: CDR1 SGHRS, CDR2 YFSETQ. The CDR3 has 14 residues. CDR3 in DNA: TGCGCCAGCAGCCCTGGGAGGGTCTCAGATACGCAGTATTTT. As protein: CASSPGRVSDTQYF.

This sequence joins TRBV27 and TRBJ2-1; D is ambiguous. The CDR3 runs to 11 residues. The V end lost 6 bases, the J end lost 6 bases, and 6 bases lay between the germline ends. Per the germline V gene, CDR1 is MNHEY and CDR2 is SMNVEV (reference sequence). CDR3 in DNA: TGTGCCAGCAGCCCCCGCAATGAGCAGTTCTTC. Translated, it gives CASSPRNEQFF.

The genes are TRBV2 and TRBJ2-3; 12 bases match TRBD2. V was clipped by 7 bases and J by 2 bases; unmatched bases: 7. CDR3 length equals 16 residues. CDR1 and CDR2 from the germline V gene are SNHLY and FYNNEI. The CDR3 bases are TGTGCCAGCAAACTAGCGGGAGGAGAGGACACAGATACGCAGTATTTT. Residues: CASKLAGGEDTDTQYF.

The chain links TRBV6-6 to TRBJ2-1; D unresolved. The V end was cut by 6 bases, the J end by 0 bases, with 12 bases between. Germline loops: CDR1 MNHNY, CDR2 SVGAGI (reference sequence). CDR3 length: 15 residues. The CDR3 protein is CASSFTESSYNEQFF. In DNA, the CDR3 is TGTGCCAGCAGCTTTACAGAGAGCTCCTACAATGAGCAGTTCTTC.

The chain employs TRBV10-3 and TRBJ2-2; no clear D gene. There are 13 residues in the CDR3. V lost 3 bases and J lost 4, with 6 bases in between. The germline V gene encodes CDR1 ENHRY and CDR2 SYGVKD. The CDR3 reads CAISDPFTGELFF. The CDR3 nucleotides read TGTGCCATCAGTGACCCCTTCACCGGGGAGCTGTTTTTT.

The rearrangement links TRBV7-2 to TRBJ1-2; D possibly corresponds to TRBD1 (6 bases). This CDR3 region has 16 residues. Germline CDR1 reads SGHTA; CDR2 reads FQGNSA. V was trimmed by 5 bases and J by 6 bases, leaving 22 bases between them. The chain's CDR3 is CASSLTGGGSKDGYTF. The CDR3 DNA sequence: TGTGCCAGCAGCCTGACCGGGGGGGGCAGTAAGGATGGCTACACCTTC.

As regards this clone: At one of its ends the junction is not consistent with the germline gene, which may arise from a read error. The chain is built from TRBV7-7 and TRBJ2-7; D is possibly TRBD2 (9 bases). This CDR3 spans 16 amino acids. Germline-derived CDR1 and CDR2 are SSHAT and FNYEAQ (reference sequence). The CDR3 sequence: CASSRGLAGKGYEQYF. The CDR3 DNA sequence: TGTGCTAGCAGCAGGGGGCTAGCGGGGAAGGGGTACGAGCAGTACTTC.

The chain employs TRBV10-3 and TRBJ1-5, with D maybe TRBD1 (5 bases). The CDR3 consists of 13 residues. V was pared by 11 bases and J by 2 bases, with 13 bases between. Germline CDR1 is ENHRY and CDR2 is SYGVKD. This CDR3 is CAAREGGNQPQHF. In DNA form, the CDR3 reads TGTGCCGCCAGGGAAGGGGGCAATCAGCCCCAGCATTTT.

The chain joins TRBV6-5 to TRBJ2-7; D perhaps matches TRBD1 (6 bases). The V and J ends lost 4 bases and 0 bases respectively, with 13 bases between them. The V gene's germline CDR1 is MNHEY and CDR2 SVGAGI. The CDR3 extends over 15 amino acids. CDR3 bases: TGTGCCAGCAGTTCTGGACAGAGGAGCTCCTACGAGCAGTACGTC. This codes for CASSSGQRSSYEQYV.

The chain recombines TRBV28 with TRBJ1-2; TRBD1 matches at 7 bases. Germline lookup yields CDR1 MDHEN and CDR2 SYDVKM. Trimming at V came to 5 bases and at J to 3 bases, leaving 6 bases not matched to a gene. The CDR3 runs 14 residues. The CDR3 nucleotides are TGTGCCAGCAGTCTTCACACAGGGGACTATGGCTACACCTTC. It specifies CASSLHTGDYGYTF.